The T cell receptor (beta chain) under discussion was sequenced for a study of T cell changes during pregnancy in multiple sclerosis. Sequencing used immunoSEQ multiplex PCR; TCRdb keeps in-frame clones, though not all of them. This sample carries 15,000 to 20,000 clones, roughly 88% of them seen once, and the ten largest clones take roughly an eighth. The input for sequencing was CD8+ T cells from peripheral blood mononuclear cells, taken after pregnancy. This TCR derives from a female donor in good health, enrolled as a control in a pregnancy study.

This CDR3 reads CATTQGASNQPQHF. CDR3 nucleotides: TGTGCCACGACCCAGGGGGCCAGCAATCAGCCCCAGCATTTT. This chain connects TRBV19 to TRBJ1-5; 8 bases map to TRBD1. The V gene end was trimmed by 10 bases and the J gene end by 1 base; junction bases not matched to a gene: 6. The CDR3 extends over 14 amino acids. Per the germline V gene, CDR1 is LNHDA and CDR2 is SQIVND (reference sequence).